The T cell receptor beta chain described here comes from a study of read filtering for tumor transcriptome and immune sequencing. Across the whole study: Among patients, approximately 16 were male and around 13 female, aged about 40 to 90 (mean approximately 64). DNase treatment preceded whole-transcriptome library preparation.

This CDR3 has 14 residues. Per the germline V gene, CDR1 is DFQATT and CDR2 is SNEGSKA (reference sequence). V was cut by 3 bases and J by 2 bases, with 12 bases left in between. The study, taken as a whole, reports: Compared with RNA-seq, IR-seq gave much higher clonotype depth and reliability.

This clonotype occurred many times. No antigen is known for it. The library was built from approximately 400 ng RNA with molecular barcoded adaptors for alpha/delta and beta/gamma chains. In TCRdb, the reads were re-called with MiXCR into one record per CDR3 protein. This sample has more than 55,000 distinct CDR3 sequences, with under 25% found just once. This chain uses TRBV20-1 with TRBJ2-3; no clear D gene. The sequencing sample was made of a population of CD138-negative cells sorted from bone marrow. The receptor was derived from a donor aged 40 or over with multiple myeloma. The CDR3 sequence: CSASGLKSTDTQYF. CDR3 nucleotides: TGCAGTGCTAGCGGCCTGAAATCCACAGATACGCAGTATTTT.